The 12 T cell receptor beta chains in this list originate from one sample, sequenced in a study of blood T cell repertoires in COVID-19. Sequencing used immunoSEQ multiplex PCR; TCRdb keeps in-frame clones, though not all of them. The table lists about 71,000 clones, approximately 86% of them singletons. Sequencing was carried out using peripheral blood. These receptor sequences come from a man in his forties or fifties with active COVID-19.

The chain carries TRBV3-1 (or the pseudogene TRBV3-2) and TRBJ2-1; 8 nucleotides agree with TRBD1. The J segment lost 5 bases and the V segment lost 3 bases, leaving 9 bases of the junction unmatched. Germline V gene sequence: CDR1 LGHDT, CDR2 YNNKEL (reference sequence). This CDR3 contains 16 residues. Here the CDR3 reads CASSHSPGQANNEQFF. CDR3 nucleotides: TGTGCCAGCAGCCATTCTCCGGGACAGGCTAACAATGAGCAGTTCTTC.

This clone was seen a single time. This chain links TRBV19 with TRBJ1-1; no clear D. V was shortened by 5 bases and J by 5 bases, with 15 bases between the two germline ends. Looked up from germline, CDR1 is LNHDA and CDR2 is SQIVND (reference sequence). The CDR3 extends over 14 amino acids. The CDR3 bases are TGTGCCAGTAGTGAAGACCGCCGGAGGACTGAAGCTTTCTTT. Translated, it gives CASSEDRRRTEAFF.

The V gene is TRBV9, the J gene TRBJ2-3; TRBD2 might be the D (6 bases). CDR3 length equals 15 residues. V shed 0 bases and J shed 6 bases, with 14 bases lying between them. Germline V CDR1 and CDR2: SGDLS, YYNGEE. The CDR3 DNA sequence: TGTGCCAGCAGCGTAGACCGGGGCGGAGGGGATACGCAGTATTTT. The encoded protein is CASSVDRGGGDTQYF.

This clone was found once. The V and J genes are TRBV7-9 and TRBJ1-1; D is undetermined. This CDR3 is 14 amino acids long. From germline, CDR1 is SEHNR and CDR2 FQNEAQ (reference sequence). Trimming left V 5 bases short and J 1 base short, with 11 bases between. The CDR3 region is CASSPGRWNTEAFF. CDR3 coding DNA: TGTGCCAGCAGCCCTGGCCGCTGGAACACTGAAGCTTTCTTT.

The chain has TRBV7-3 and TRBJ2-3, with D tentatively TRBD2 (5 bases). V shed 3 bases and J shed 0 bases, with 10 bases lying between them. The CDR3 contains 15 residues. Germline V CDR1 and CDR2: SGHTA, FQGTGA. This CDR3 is CASSFFSGSTDTQYF. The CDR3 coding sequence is TGTGCCAGCAGCTTCTTCAGCGGCAGCACAGATACGCAGTATTTT.

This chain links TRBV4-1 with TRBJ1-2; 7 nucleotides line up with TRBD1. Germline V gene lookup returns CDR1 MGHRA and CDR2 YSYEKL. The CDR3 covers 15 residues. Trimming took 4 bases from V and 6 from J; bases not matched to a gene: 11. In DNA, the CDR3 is TGCGCCAGCAGCCCTTCCCCACAGGGGTGGAATGGCTACACCTTC. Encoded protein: CASSPSPQGWNGYTF.

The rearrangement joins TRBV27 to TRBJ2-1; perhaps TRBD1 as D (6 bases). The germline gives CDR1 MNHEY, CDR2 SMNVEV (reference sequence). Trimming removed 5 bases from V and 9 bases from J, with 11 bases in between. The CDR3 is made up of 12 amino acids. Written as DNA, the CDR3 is TGTGCCAGCAGTCTACAACAGGGTGAGCAGTTCTTC. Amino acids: CASSLQQGEQFF.

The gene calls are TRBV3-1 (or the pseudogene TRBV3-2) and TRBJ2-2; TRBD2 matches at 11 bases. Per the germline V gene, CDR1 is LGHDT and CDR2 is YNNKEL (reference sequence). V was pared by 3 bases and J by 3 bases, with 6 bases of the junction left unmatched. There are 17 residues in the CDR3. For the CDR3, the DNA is TGTGCCAGCAGCCACTATCGACTAGCGGGATACACCGGGGAGCTGTTTTTT. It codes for CASSHYRLAGYTGELFF.

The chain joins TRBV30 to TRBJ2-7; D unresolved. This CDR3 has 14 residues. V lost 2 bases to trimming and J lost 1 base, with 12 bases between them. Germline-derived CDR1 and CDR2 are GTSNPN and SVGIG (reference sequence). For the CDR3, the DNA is TGTGCCTGGAGTACATCCTTGTTATCCTACGAGCAGTACGTC. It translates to CAWSTSLLSYEQYV.

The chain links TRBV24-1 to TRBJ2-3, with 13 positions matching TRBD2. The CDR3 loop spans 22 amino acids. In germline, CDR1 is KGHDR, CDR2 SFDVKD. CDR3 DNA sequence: TGTGATCGATCTCGGACTAGCGGGAGCTACGGTTTCGGTGGACTGGGGACAGATACGCAGTATTTT. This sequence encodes CDRSRTSGSYGFGGLGTDTQYF.

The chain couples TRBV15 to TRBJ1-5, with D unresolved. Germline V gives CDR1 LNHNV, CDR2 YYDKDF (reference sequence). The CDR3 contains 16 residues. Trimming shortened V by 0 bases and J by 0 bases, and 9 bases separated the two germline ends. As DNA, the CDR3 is TGTGCCACCAGCAGAGATTTTTACATTAGCAATCAGCCCCAGCATTTT. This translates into CATSRDFYISNQPQHF.

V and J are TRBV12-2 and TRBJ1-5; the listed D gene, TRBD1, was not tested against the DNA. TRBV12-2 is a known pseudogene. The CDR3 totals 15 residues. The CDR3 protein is CASRKHPYSNQPQHF. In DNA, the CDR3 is TGTGCAAGTCGCAAACACCCATATAGCAATCAGCCCCAGCATTTT.